This T cell receptor (beta chain) was captured in a study of T cells in Graves' hyperthyroidism and ophthalmopathy. Overall study results and limits: Ophthalmopathy could be told apart from stable hyperthyroidism with a 13 V-J model.

Template material for amplifying TCR beta CDR3 regions consisted of RNA transcripts. When the TCR CDR3 underwent first-round RT-PCR, the HTBI primer set was used. Using its own MiXCR run on the multiplex PCR reads, TCRdb lists one record per CDR3 protein. The sample has roughly 720,000 distinct CDR3 sequences, 15% to 20% seen once. Each diagnosis drew on symptoms, thyroxine, TRAb, thyroid ultrasound and orbital computed tomography findings. From under 12 ml of fresh peripheral blood, PBMCs were isolated. On this clonotype itself: Its antigen is as yet unknown.

V was trimmed by 6 bases and J by 0 bases, leaving 18 bases between them. There are 17 residues in the CDR3. CDR1 is MNHNS, CDR2 SASEGT, per germline. The receptor comes from a man aged 45-65 years with Graves' hyperthyroidism. V gene TRBV6-1 combines with J gene TRBJ1-5, with a weak D call TRBD1 (5 bases). Sequenced sample: blood. The CDR3 protein is CASSDLTRQFSNQPQHF. CDR3 DNA sequence: TGTGCCAGCAGCGACCTTACTAGACAGTTTAGCAATCAGCCCCAGCATTTT.